This TCR beta chain was retrieved from a study of PD-1 blockade in classical Hodgkin lymphoma. TCRdb's copy holds only in-frame clones and misses some; the assay was immunoSEQ multiplex PCR. The sample has 17,000 or so clones, around four fifths seen once; the top ten hold 1%. After autologous stem cell transplantation all patients relapsed, and prior brentuximab vedotin exposure differed between cohorts. Magnetic negative selection purified CD4+ T cells from thawed PBMCs. The study, taken as a whole, reports: The diversity seen at baseline in complete responders resembled that of newly diagnosed patients.

On this clone: Its antigen remains unidentified.

The clonotype was recovered from a human donor with classical Hodgkin lymphoma. Sequencing used CD4+ T cells from blood, obtained at baseline.

The CDR3 nucleotides read TGTGCCAGCAGTAGGCCCCGGACAGGGGGGAATGAGCAGTTCTTC. Translating it yields CASSRPRTGGNEQFF. The chain employs TRBV27 and TRBJ2-1; 10 bases align to TRBD1. CDR3 size: 15 residues. The V and J ends lost 5 bases and 7 bases, in that order; junction bases with no gene match: 8. The V gene's germline CDR1 is MNHEY and CDR2 SMNVEV (reference sequence).